The 17 T cell receptor beta chains given below trace back to one sample, sequenced in a study of T cells expressing NK-cell markers. TCRdb re-called the 5' RACE reads and catalogs CDR3 proteins one per entry, DNA excluded. This sample contains some 280,000 distinct CDR3 sequences. The sequencing input was blood T cells: a sorted CD56 or NKG2C T cell subset, CD4+ or CD8+ T cells, or bulk PBMC T cells (not recorded which). The receptors were sampled from a man aged 18 to 30 in good health.

This chain uses TRBV6-2 or TRBV6-3 with TRBJ2-3; TCRdb returns TRBD1, unconfirmable since there is no DNA. Per the germline V gene, CDR1 is MNHEY and CDR2 is SVGEGT. This CDR3 is 13 amino acids long. The CDR3 here is CASSLPGTHTQYF.

The CDR3 region is CASSVATTGQGYTF. The chain recombines TRBV9 with TRBJ1-2; TCRdb gives TRBD1 as the D gene, but with no DNA this cannot be confirmed. Germline V gene sequence: CDR1 SGDLS, CDR2 YYNGEE. The CDR3 length is 14 residues.

This rearrangement joins TRBV2 to TRBJ2-3; no DNA is available, so the TRBD2 call from TCRdb remains unchecked. CDR1 is SNHLY and CDR2 is FYNNEI in the germline V gene. This CDR3 region has 11 residues. CDR3 amino acids: CASTPPDTQYF.

The rearrangement joins TRBV7-2 to TRBJ2-1; TCRdb's D call of TRBD2 is untestable without DNA. The CDR3 runs to 15 residues. The germline gives CDR1 SGHTA, CDR2 FQGNSA. CDR3 sequence reads: CASSLRDSDNNEQFF.

This sequence joins TRBV29-1 and TRBJ2-5. This CDR3 is 14 amino acids long. Germline V CDR1 and CDR2: SQVTM, ANQGSEA. The CDR3 here is CSVEDRHPAETQYF.

The rearrangement links TRBV20-1 to TRBJ1-1. The CDR3 consists of 13 residues. Germline V gives CDR1 DFQATT, CDR2 SNEGSKA (reference sequence). The CDR3 region is CSASRRENTEAFF.

The chain recombines TRBV29-1 with TRBJ2-3; the TCRdb call, TRBD2, lacks DNA for checking. Germline V gene lookup returns CDR1 SQVTM and CDR2 ANQGSEA. The CDR3 has 17 residues. CDR3: CSVIGYRLAGGTDTQYF.

J is TRBJ2-1 and V is TRBV5-4; TCRdb selects TRBD1, and the lack of DNA leaves this call unchecked. There are 13 residues in the CDR3. The V gene's germline CDR1 is SGHNT and CDR2 YYREEE (reference sequence). The CDR3 is CASSLGPDREQFF. The full variable domain, in which reference TRBV5-4 and TRBJ2-1 provide the parts outside the CDR3, is ETGVTQSPTHLIKTRGQQVTLRCSSQSGHNTVSWYQQALGQGPQFIFQYYREEENGRGNFPPRFSGLQFPNYSSELNVNALELDDSALYLCASSLGPDREQFFGPGTRLTVL.

The rearrangement links TRBV6-5 to TRBJ2-3; lacking DNA, the TRBD2 call made by TCRdb goes unchecked. The CDR3 is made up of 15 amino acids. Germline lookup yields CDR1 MNHEY and CDR2 SVGAGI. The CDR3 reads CASSSSGSATDTQYF.

V usage is TRBV25-1 and J usage is TRBJ2-1; the D gene TCRdb calls, TRBD1, cannot be checked with no DNA. The germline V gene encodes CDR1 MGHDK and CDR2 SYGVNS. The CDR3 length is 15 residues. CDR3: CASSESGQGINEQFF. The whole variable domain, remainder taken from reference TRBV25-1 and TRBJ2-1, is EADIYQTPRYLVIGTGKKITLECSQTMGHDKMYWYQQDPGMELHLIHYSYGVNSTEKGDLSSESTVSRIRTEHFPLTLESARPSHTSQYLCASSESGQGINEQFFGPGTRLTVL.

The rearrangement links TRBV20-1 to TRBJ2-1; absent DNA, TCRdb's TRBD2 call cannot be checked. This CDR3 region has 16 residues. CDR1 and CDR2 from the germline V gene are DFQATT and SNEGSKA (reference sequence). Here the CDR3 reads CSARHGLAGSYNEQFF.

The V call is TRBV12-3 or TRBV12-4, the J call TRBJ2-5; absent DNA, TCRdb's TRBD1 call cannot be checked. The CDR3 consists of 16 residues. CDR3 region: CASSLRPVTSSETQYF.

V gene TRBV3-1 combines with J gene TRBJ2-1. The germline CDR1 and CDR2 sequences are LGHDT and YNNKEL (reference sequence). This CDR3 has 12 residues. The CDR3 loop is CASSQHSVEQFF.

The chain is built from TRBV7-2 and TRBJ2-5; TCRdb designates TRBD2, a call that cannot be tested without DNA. CDR3 length equals 17 residues. The germline CDR1 and CDR2 sequences are SGHTA and FQGNSA. This chain's CDR3 is CASSLVVSSGSLETQYF.

This chain joins TRBV29-1 and TRBJ1-5; TCRdb gives TRBD1 as the D gene, but with no DNA this cannot be confirmed. The germline gives CDR1 SQVTM, CDR2 ANQGSEA. The CDR3 length is 16 residues. CDR3 amino acids: CSVVFGNPNSNQPQHF.

The gene calls are TRBV5-1 and TRBJ1-1. The CDR3 consists of 16 residues. Germline V gene data show CDR1 as SGHRS and CDR2 as YFSETQ. The CDR3 sequence: CASSAGLTTMNTEAFF.

This chain uses TRBV21-1 with TRBJ1-5; TCRdb calls TRBD1, which cannot be checked without DNA. TRBV21-1 is a known pseudogene. There are 16 residues in the CDR3. The CDR3 loop reads CASSKRISRVHQPQHF.